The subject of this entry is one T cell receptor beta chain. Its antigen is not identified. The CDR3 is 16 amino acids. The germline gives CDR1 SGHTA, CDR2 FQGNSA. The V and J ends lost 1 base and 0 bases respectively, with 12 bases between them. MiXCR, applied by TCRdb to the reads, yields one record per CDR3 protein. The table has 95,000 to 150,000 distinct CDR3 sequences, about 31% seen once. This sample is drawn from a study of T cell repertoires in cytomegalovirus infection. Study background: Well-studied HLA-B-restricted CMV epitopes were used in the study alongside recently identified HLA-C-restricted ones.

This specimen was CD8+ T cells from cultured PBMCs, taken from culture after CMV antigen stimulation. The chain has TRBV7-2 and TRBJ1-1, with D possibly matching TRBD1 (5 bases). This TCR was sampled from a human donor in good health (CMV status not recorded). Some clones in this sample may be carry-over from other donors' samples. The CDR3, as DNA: TGTGCCAGCAGCTTAGTTACAGGTTCCTTGAACACTGAAGCTTTCTTT. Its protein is CASSLVTGSLNTEAFF. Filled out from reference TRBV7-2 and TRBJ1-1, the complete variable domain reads GAGVSQSPSNKVTEKGKDVELRCDPISGHTALYWYRQSLGQGLEFLIYFQGNSAPDKSGLPSDRFSAERTGGSVSTLTIQRTQQEDSAVYLCASSLVTGSLNTEAFFGQGTRLTVV.